There are a few counts of the clone carrying this TCR beta chain. Its specificity is unknown. The sample is drawn from a study of CD8 T cells in ankylosing spondylitis. General study points: Earlier work had already found some motif variants in reactive arthritis synovial fluid and blood. The study identified a TCR beta motif of eight highly homologous variants that appeared characteristic of ankylosing spondylitis blood.

This CDR3 region has 15 residues. Per germline, CDR1 MNHNS and CDR2 SASEGT. Unmatched junction bases numbered 9, after V lost 6 bases and J lost 3 bases. Making use of molecular barcodes, quantitative 5'-RACE generated TCR beta libraries. TCRdb independently ran MiXCR on the 5' RACE reads; one entry per CDR3 protein. The sample shows roughly 440,000 distinct CDR3 sequences, roughly 15% of them seen only once. The chain joins TRBV6-1 to TRBJ1-1, with TRBD1 identical over 8 bases. This sequence originates from a male donor with ankylosing spondylitis. The sample taken for sequencing was blood, either unsorted or a sorted T cell fraction (not recorded which). The CDR3 here is CASRPGQGAYTEAFF. CDR3 DNA sequence: TGTGCCAGCAGACCGGGGCAGGGGGCCTACACTGAAGCTTTCTTT.